This record concerns one T cell receptor beta chain sequence. One entry per CDR3 protein, called by TCRdb with MiXCR from the reads. The sample contains roughly 150,000 distinct CDR3 sequences, more than 15% of which appear only once. The sample belongs to a study of T cell repertoires in cytomegalovirus infection. The CDR3 spans 15 residues. The V end lost 2 bases, the J end lost 1 base, and 12 bases lay between the germline ends. The germline V gene encodes CDR1 SGHAT and CDR2 FQNNGV. The chain recombines TRBV11-2 with TRBJ2-7; no clear D. Sequencing used CD8+ T cells from PBMCs. This receptor was obtained from a human donor in good health (CMV status not recorded). Some clones in this sample may be carry-over from other donors' samples. CDR3 in DNA: TGTGCCAGCAGCTTAAGGTCGGACGTTTCCTACGAGCAGTACTTC. It is translated as CASSLRSDVSYEQYF.